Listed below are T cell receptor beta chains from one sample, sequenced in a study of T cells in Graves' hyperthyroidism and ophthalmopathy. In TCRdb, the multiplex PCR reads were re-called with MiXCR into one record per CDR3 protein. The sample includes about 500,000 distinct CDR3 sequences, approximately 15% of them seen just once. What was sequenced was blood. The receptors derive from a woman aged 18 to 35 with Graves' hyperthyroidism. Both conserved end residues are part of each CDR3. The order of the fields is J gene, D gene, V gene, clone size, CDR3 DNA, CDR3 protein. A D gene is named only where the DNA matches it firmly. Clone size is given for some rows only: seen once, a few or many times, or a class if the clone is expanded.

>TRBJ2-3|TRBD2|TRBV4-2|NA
TGTGCCAGCAGCCGAGGGACTAGCGGCACAGATACGCAGTATTTT
CASSRGTSGTDTQYF
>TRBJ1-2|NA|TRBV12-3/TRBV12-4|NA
TGTGCCAGCAGTTTAACAGGGATGGGCTATGGCTACACCTTC
CASSLTGMGYGYTF
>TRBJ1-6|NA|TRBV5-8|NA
TGTGCCAGCAGCCTCGACAGTCAGGAGACCTATAATTCACCCCTCCACTTT
CASSLDSQETYNSPLHF
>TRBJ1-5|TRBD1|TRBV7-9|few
TGTGCCAGCAGCCGGACAGGGCAGCCCCAGCATTTT
CASSRTGQPQHF
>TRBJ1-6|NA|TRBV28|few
TGTGCCAGCAGTTTATGGGACCGCAATTCACCCCTCCACTTT
CASSLWDRNSPLHF
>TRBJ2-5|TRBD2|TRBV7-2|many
TGTGCCAGCAGCCGAGCTAGCGGGAGCCTTCAAGAGACCCAGTACTTC
CASSRASGSLQETQYF
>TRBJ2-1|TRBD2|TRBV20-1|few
TGCAGTGCTAGAGCTTTGCAGCGGGGGTACAATGAGCAGTTCTTC
CSARALQRGYNEQFF
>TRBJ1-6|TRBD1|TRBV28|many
TGTGCCAGCAGTTTATGGGCAGGGGGCCGGGGGGCCTATAATTCACCCCTCCACTTT
CASSLWAGGRGAYNSPLHF
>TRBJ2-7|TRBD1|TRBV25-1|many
TGTGCCAGCAGTGACGACAGGGTCGGCTACGAGCAGTACTTC
CASSDDRVGYEQYF
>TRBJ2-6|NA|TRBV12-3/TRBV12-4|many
TGTGCCAGCAGTTTAGGCTTTAGTCCCCCTGGGGCCAACGTCCTGACTTTC
CASSLGFSPPGANVLTF
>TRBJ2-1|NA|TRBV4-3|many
TGCGCCAGCAGCCAAGAGGGCCTATACGCTGAGCAGTTCTTC
CASSQEGLYAEQFF